Listed below are T cell receptor beta chains from one sample, sequenced in a study of cytomegalovirus exposure and HLA in healthy donors. Data came from immunoSEQ multiplex PCR; TCRdb stores just in-frame clones and leaves some out. The sample consists of about 190,000 clones, about 84% of them appearing once. Input material: PBMCs. The receptors stem from a woman aged 25 to 39 in good health and CMV-seropositive. The CDR3 runs from the conserved cysteine through the conserved F or W.

j_call v_call cdr3_aa
TRBJ2-1 TRBV30 CAGTPGQSLARGYNEQFF
TRBJ2-7 TRBV6-1 CASSELDRVNEQYF
TRBJ2-1 TRBV4-1 CASSPDRGRDEQFF
TRBJ2-3 TRBV15 CATSREAVTDTQYF
TRBJ2-5 TRBV28 CASSFPTSGQETQYF
TRBJ2-7 TRBV7-9 CASSRGVGYEQYF
TRBJ2-7 TRBV28 CASSLKVLGGSLYEQYF
TRBJ2-1 TRBV19 CASSIRGMSGNEQFF
TRBJ2-2 TRBV5-4 CASSLGQGDTGELFF
TRBJ2-7 TRBV15 CATSREGLAGGYEQYF
TRBJ1-1 TRBV4-1 CASSQGSDLNTEAFF
TRBJ1-2 TRBV2 CASIRWGDGYTF
TRBJ2-3 TRBV29-1 CSIGQGAPTDTQYF
TRBJ2-5 TRBV28 CAITTGRQETQYF